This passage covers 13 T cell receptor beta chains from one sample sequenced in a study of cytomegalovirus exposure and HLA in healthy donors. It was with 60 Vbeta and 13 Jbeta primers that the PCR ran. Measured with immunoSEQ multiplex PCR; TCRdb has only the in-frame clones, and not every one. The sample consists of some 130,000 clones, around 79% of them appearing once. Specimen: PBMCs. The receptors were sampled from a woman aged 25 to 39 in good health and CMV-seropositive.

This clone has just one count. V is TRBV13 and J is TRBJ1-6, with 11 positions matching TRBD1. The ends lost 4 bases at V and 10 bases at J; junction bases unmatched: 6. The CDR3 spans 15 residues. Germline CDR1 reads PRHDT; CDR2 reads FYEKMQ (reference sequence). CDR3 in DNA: TGTGCCAGCAGCTCCGCCGGGACAGGGGGATCACCCCTCCACTTT. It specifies CASSSAGTGGSPLHF.

Here the CDR3 DNA reads TGCGCCAGCAGCTTCGTAGCGGGCGGCTACGAGCAGTACTTC. It specifies CASSFVAGGYEQYF. The genes are TRBV5-1 and TRBJ2-7; 7 bases match TRBD2. The CDR3 length is 14 residues. The ends lost 2 bases at V and 3 bases at J; junction bases unmatched: 5. Looked up from germline, CDR1 is SGHRS and CDR2 is YFSETQ. Looking up the rest from reference TRBV5-1 and TRBJ2-7 gives the full variable domain: KAGVTQTPRYLIKTRGQQVTLSCSPISGHRSVSWYQQTPGQGLQFLFEYFSETQRNKGNFPGRFSGRQFSNSRSEMNVSTLELGDSALYLCASSFVAGGYEQYFGPGTRLTVT.

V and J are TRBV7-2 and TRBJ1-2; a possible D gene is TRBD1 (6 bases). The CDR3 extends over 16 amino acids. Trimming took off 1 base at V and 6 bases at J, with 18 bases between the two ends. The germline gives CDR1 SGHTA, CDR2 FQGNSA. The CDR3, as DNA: TGTGCCAGCAGCTTAGTTGGGGCGGGGGGCGGACATGGCTACACCTTC. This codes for CASSLVGAGGGHGYTF.

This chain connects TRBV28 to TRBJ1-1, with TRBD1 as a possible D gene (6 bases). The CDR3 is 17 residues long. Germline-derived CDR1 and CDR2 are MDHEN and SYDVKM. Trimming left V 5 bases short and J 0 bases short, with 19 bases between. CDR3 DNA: TGTGCCAGCAGTCTAGGGGAACCTGACAGGATGAACACTGAAGCTTTCTTT. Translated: CASSLGEPDRMNTEAFF.

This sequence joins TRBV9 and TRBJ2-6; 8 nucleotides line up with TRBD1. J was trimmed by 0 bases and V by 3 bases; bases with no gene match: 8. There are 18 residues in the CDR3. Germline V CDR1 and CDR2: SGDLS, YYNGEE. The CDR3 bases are TGTGCCAGCAGCGCTCCCGGGACAGGCTCCTCTGGGGCCAACGTCCTGACTTTC. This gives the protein CASSAPGTGSSGANVLTF.

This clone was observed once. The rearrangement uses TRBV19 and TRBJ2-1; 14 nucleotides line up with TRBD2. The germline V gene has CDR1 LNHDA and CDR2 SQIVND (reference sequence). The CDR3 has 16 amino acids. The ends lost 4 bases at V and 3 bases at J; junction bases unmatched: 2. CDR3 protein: CASSRTSGGLYNEQFF. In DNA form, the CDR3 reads TGTGCCAGTAGTAGGACTAGCGGGGGGCTCTACAATGAGCAGTTCTTC. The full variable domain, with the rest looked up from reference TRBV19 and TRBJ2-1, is DGGITQSPKYLFRKEGQNVTLSCEQNLNHDAMYWYRQDPGQGLRLIYYSQIVNDFQKGDIAEGYSVSREKKESFPLTVTSAQKNPTAFYLCASSRTSGGLYNEQFFGPGTRLTVL.

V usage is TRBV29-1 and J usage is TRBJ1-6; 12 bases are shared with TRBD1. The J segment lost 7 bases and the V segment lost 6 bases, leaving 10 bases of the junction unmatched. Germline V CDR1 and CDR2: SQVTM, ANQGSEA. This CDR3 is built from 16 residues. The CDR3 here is CSVSLGDRGPNSPLHF. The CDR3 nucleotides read TGCAGCGTCTCCTTGGGGGACAGGGGGCCAAATTCACCCCTCCACTTT.

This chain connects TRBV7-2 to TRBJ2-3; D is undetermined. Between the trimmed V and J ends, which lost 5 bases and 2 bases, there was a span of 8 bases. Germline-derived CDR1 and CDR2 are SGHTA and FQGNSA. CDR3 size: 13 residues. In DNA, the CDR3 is TGTGCCAGCAGCCTCGCGGTCACAGATACGCAGTATTTT. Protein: CASSLAVTDTQYF.

The CDR3 loop is CASSQVRASTDTQYF. As DNA, the CDR3 is TGCGCCAGCAGCCAAGTGAGGGCGAGCACAGATACGCAGTATTTT. The chain uses TRBV4-1 and TRBJ2-3, with D possibly being TRBD2 (5 bases). Trimming took off 1 base at V and 0 bases at J, with 8 bases between the two ends. Germline CDR1 reads MGHRA; CDR2 reads YSYEKL. The CDR3 has 15 residues.

CDR3 sequence reads: CASSERRGSSYEQYF. The CDR3 nucleotides are TGTGCCAGCAGTGAAAGGCGGGGGAGCTCCTACGAGCAGTACTTC. The chain recombines TRBV6-1 with TRBJ2-7; 7 bases align to TRBD2. CDR3 length equals 15 residues. Trimming removed 2 bases from V and 0 bases from J; junction bases left unmatched: 4. Germline V lookup: CDR1 MNHNS, CDR2 SASEGT.

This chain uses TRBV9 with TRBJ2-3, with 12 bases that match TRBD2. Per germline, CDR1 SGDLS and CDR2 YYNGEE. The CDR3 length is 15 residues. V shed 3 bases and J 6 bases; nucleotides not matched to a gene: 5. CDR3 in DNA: TGTGCCAGCAGCGCACCTAGCGGGGGGGTGGATACGCAGTATTTT. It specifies CASSAPSGGVDTQYF.

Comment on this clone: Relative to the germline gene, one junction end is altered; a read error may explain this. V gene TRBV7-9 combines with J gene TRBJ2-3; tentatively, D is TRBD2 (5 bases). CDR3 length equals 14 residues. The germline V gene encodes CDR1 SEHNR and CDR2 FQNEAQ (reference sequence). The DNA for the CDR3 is TGTGCCAGCGGCTTACGGGGATTCACAGATACGCAGTATTTT. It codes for CASGLRGFTDTQYF.

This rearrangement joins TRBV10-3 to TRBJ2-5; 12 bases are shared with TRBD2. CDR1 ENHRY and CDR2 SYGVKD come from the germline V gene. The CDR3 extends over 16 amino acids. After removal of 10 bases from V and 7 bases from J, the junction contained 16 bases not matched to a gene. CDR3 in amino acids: CATRAEGLAGVGTQYF. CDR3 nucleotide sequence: TGTGCCACCAGGGCCGAGGGACTAGCGGGCGTCGGGACCCAGTACTTC.